The rows below give T cell receptor beta chains drawn from one sample of a study of blood T cell repertoires in COVID-19. Libraries were prepared by immunoSEQ multiplex PCR; TCRdb keeps only in-frame clonotypes and omits some of them. The sample holds about 81,000 clones, around nine tenths seen once. Specimen: peripheral blood. These receptors were taken from a man in his 70s with active or convalescent COVID-19. CDR3s include the opening cysteine and the closing phenylalanine or tryptophan. Each record gives: D gene, J gene, V gene, clone size, CDR3 protein. D genes are given only for firm matches. A clone size is listed for some rows: how often the clone was seen (once, few, many), or a class if it is expanded.

TRBD1 TRBJ1-3 TRBV3-1/TRBV3-2 - CASSTSGGGNTIYF
- TRBJ2-3 TRBV9 - CASSVGTSPSTDTQYF
TRBD1 TRBJ1-6 TRBV7-8 few CASSGPGTGSSYNSPLHF
TRBD1 TRBJ2-5 TRBV5-1 - CASSYIPGTAETQYF
- TRBJ2-5 TRBV7-3 - CASSLTGVMETQYF
TRBD1 TRBJ1-4 TRBV30 - CAWSKGTENEKLFF
- TRBJ1-1 TRBV28 - CASSFLRNTEAFF
- TRBJ2-2 TRBV4-2 - CASRRGGVDTGELFF
TRBD1 TRBJ1-5 TRBV7-2 - CASSQTGGEQPQHF
- TRBJ1-2 TRBV11-3 few CASIFGELNYGYTF
- TRBJ1-1 TRBV20-1 - CSASEGSMNTEAFF
- TRBJ2-3 TRBV11-2 - CASSLVRGITDTQYF
TRBD1 TRBJ2-5 TRBV2 - CASSAGTDQETQYF
TRBD1 TRBJ2-2 TRBV5-1 - CASTDRGLAGTGELFF
TRBD2 TRBJ2-1 TRBV3-1/TRBV3-2 once CASSLQPSGGNFF
- TRBJ1-2 TRBV21-1 - CASSVVWGRHGYTF
TRBD2 TRBJ2-3 TRBV19 - CASSSRTSGGHSTDTQYF
- TRBJ1-1 TRBV6-2/TRBV6-3 - CASSYLPNTEAFF
- TRBJ2-3 TRBV7-2 - CASSPYTDTQYF
- TRBJ1-6 TRBV3-1/TRBV3-2 - CASSQDGVQGNSPLHF
- TRBJ2-5 TRBV7-2 - CASSLGAWALQETQYF
TRBD1 TRBJ1-1 TRBV15 - CATTGARTEAFF
- TRBJ2-7 TRBV6-5 once CASSPQPGAIYEQYF
- TRBJ1-2 TRBV7-9 - CASSLPFGTVGGYGYTF
- TRBJ2-3 TRBV4-3 - CASSQDHRTTFPDTQYF
- TRBJ1-5 TRBV28 - CASSPGTLTQPQHF
TRBD1 TRBJ1-1 TRBV7-9 - CASRQQGGGNTEAFF
TRBD1 TRBJ1-2 TRBV7-8 - CASSLTRTGGNYGYTF
- TRBJ1-1 TRBV5-1 - CASNEGNTEAFF
TRBD1 TRBJ1-2 TRBV29-1 - CSVEAWQGGGYTF
TRBD2 TRBJ2-1 TRBV19 - CASSILAGSTIGEQFF
- TRBJ1-6 TRBV6-5 - CASWDSNSYNSPLHF
TRBD1 TRBJ1-3 TRBV6-5 - CASTRTGSGNTIYF
TRBD2 TRBJ2-5 TRBV2 - CASTRTSARETQYF
TRBD2 TRBJ2-1 TRBV2 - CASSVAGGSYNEQFF
- TRBJ1-3 TRBV4-1 few CASSPREATGNTIYF
- TRBJ1-6 TRBV2 - CASSDRRGNSPLHF
- TRBJ1-5 TRBV6-6 - CASSYVDTLYQPQHF
TRBD1 TRBJ1-5 TRBV19 - CASSLSGGSNQPQHF